This TCR beta chain was documented in a study of T-cell memory formation after mild COVID-19. Background on the study: TCR clusters mostly belonged to single donors.

This clonotype has more than one count but fewer than ten. The antigen is not known. Study observations and caveats: Pre-infection memory carried some responding clones, suggesting that cross-reactive memory joined. In second-wave clones peaking day 37, SARS-CoV-2 specificity remained unconfirmed.

CDR1 and CDR2 from the germline V gene are SGHDN and FVKESK. This CDR3 is 16 amino acids long. V shed 4 bases, J shed 3 bases, and the junction held 6 bases outside the gene matches. TCRdb used MiXCR to reprocess the 5' RACE reads, holding one entry per CDR3 protein. Here the sample spans approximately 50,000 distinct CDR3 sequences, approximately 9% being singletons. The V and J genes are TRBV14 and TRBJ2-6; 7 nucleotides align to TRBD1. What was sequenced was PBMCs or a T cell subset sorted from them (not recorded which). The receptor's source is an adult woman who had mild COVID-19 (a few samples of this study predate the infection). Cell type and time point are not known. The CDR3 region is CASSRRGLNGANVLTF. The CDR3 nucleotides are TGTGCCAGCAGCCGAAGGGGGCTGAATGGGGCCAACGTCCTGACTTTC.